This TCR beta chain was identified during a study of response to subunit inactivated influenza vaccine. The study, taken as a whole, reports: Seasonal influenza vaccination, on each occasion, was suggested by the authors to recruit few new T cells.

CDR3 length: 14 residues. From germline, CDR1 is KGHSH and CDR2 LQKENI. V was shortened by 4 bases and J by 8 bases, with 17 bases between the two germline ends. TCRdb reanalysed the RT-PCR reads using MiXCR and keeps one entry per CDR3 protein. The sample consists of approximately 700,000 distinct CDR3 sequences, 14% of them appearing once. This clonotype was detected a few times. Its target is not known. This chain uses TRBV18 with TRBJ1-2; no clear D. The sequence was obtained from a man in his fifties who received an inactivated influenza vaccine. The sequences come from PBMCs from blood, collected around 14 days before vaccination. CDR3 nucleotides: TGTGCCAGCTCACACGTGCACCCTCGATGGGGCTACACCTTC. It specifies CASSHVHPRWGYTF.